There are many counts of the clone carrying this TCR beta chain. The antigen is undetermined. This sample stems from a study of prognosis after radiotherapy for stage I lung cancer. Across the study: Some 14 cases involved newly diagnosed primary stage I lung tumors, and five involved oligometastatic NSCLC subsequent to surgical resection of the primary tumor.

TCR beta CDR3 was amplified from genomic DNA by two-round multiplex PCR. With primers specific to each TRBV and TRBJ gene, the first-round PCR was performed. TCRdb recomputed calls from the multiplex PCR reads with MiXCR, one row per CDR3 protein. This repertoire shows about 18,000 distinct CDR3 sequences, around 40% found once; its top ten account for roughly 43%. General observations from the study: Lower Shannon entropy after stereotactic body radiation therapy was observed in patients who went on to develop distant metastases.

Trimming removed 0 bases from V and 1 base from J, with 9 bases in between. CDR1 and CDR2 from the germline V gene are SQVTM and ANQGSEA. This CDR3 is built from 14 residues. The origin of this receptor is a donor over 45 with non-small cell lung cancer. V is TRBV29-1 and J is TRBJ1-1; no firm D call. The source was PBMCs, collected before or after stereotactic body radiation therapy (not recorded which). CDR3 coding DNA: TGCAGCGTTGAAGATCAGAGTCGGAACACTGAAGCTTTCTTT. Residues: CSVEDQSRNTEAFF.